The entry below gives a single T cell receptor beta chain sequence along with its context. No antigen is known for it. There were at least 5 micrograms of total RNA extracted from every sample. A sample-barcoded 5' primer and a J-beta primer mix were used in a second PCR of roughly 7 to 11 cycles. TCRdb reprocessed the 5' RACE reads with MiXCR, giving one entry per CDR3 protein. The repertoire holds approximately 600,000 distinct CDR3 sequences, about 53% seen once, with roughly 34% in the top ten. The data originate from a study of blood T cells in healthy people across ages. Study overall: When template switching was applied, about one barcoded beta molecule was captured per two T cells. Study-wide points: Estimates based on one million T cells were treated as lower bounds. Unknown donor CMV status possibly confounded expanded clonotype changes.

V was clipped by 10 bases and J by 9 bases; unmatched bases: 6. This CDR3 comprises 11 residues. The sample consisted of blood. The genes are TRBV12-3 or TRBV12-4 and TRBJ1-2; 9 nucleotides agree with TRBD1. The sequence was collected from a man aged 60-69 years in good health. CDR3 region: CAMEQGASYTF. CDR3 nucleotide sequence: TGTGCCATGGAACAGGGGGCTAGCTACACCTTC.